Following are 28 T cell receptor beta chains from one sample sequenced in a study of blood T cells in healthy people across ages. Using a J-beta primer mix together with a sample-barcoded 5' primer, a second PCR was run for about 6 to 12 cycles. MiXCR was run by TCRdb on the 5' RACE reads, yielding one entry per CDR3 protein. The sample lists around 990,000 distinct CDR3 sequences, more than 30% occurring once. Sequenced input: blood. The receptors come from a man aged 18 to 35 in good health.

This clonotype was counted between two and nine times. The chain combines TRBV20-1 with TRBJ1-4, with D maybe TRBD1 (5 bases). V lost 6 bases and J 3 bases, leaving 14 bases between the germline ends. The germline V gene encodes CDR1 DFQATT and CDR2 SNEGSKA (reference sequence). The CDR3 contains 14 residues. CDR3 amino acids: CSASDSSANEKLFF. Here the CDR3 DNA reads TGCAGTGCCTCCGACAGTTCGGCTAATGAAAAACTGTTTTTT.

The gene calls are TRBV6-2 or TRBV6-3 and TRBJ2-1; the match to TRBD2 covers 7 bases. This CDR3 comprises 16 residues. J was trimmed by 8 bases and V by 2 bases; bases with no gene match: 12. Germline V gene sequence: CDR1 MNHEY, CDR2 SVGEGT. CDR3 region: CASSYPSGVLLHEQFF. The CDR3 DNA is TGTGCCAGCAGTTACCCTAGCGGAGTACTTTTGCATGAGCAGTTCTTC.

The chain carries TRBV21-1 and TRBJ2-5. TRBV21-1 is an annotated pseudogene. CDR3 length: 13 residues. Here the CDR3 DNA reads TGTGCCAGCAGCAAAAGAATCTGGGAGACCCAGTACTTC. This sequence encodes CASSKRIWETQYF.

V is TRBV24-1 and J is TRBJ1-1, with D possibly matching TRBD1 (5 bases). V was trimmed by 3 bases and J by 3 bases, leaving 13 bases between them. The CDR3 runs 15 residues. The V gene's germline CDR1 is KGHDR and CDR2 SFDVKD. The CDR3: CATSDARQGDTEAFF. DNA for the CDR3: TGTGCCACCAGTGATGCTCGGCAGGGAGACACTGAAGCTTTCTTT.

The gene calls are TRBV6-1 and TRBJ2-1; TRBD2 matches 14 bases. Germline V gene data show CDR1 as MNHNS and CDR2 as SASEGT. After removal of 5 bases from V and 1 base from J, the junction contained 7 bases not matched to a gene. The CDR3 contains 18 residues. CDR3 amino acids: CASSTRTSGGFSYNEQFF. CDR3 DNA sequence: TGTGCCAGCAGTACCAGGACTAGCGGGGGGTTTTCCTACAATGAGCAGTTCTTC.

The chain couples TRBV10-3 to TRBJ1-1; possible D gene TRBD1, 5 bases. Trimming pared 4 bases from V and 0 bases from J, leaving 6 bases between. Germline CDR1 and CDR2: ENHRY and SYGVKD. The CDR3 has 13 amino acids. The CDR3, as DNA: TGTGCCATCAGTGGACAGATGAACACTGAAGCTTTCTTT. It translates to CAISGQMNTEAFF.

This chain connects TRBV7-9 to TRBJ2-1, with a possible D match to TRBD2 (6 bases). Trimming pared 3 bases from V and 4 bases from J, leaving 10 bases between. The CDR3 consists of 14 residues. From germline, CDR1 is SEHNR and CDR2 FQNEAQ (reference sequence). Here the CDR3 DNA reads TGTGCCAGCAGCTTCGATCGGGGGTACAATGAGCAGTTCTTC. It codes for CASSFDRGYNEQFF.

This clonotype was observed a handful of times. V gene TRBV25-1 combines with J gene TRBJ2-6, with D perhaps given as TRBD1 or TRBD2 (5 bases each). Trimming cost V 3 bases and J 7 bases, with 13 bases left between them. CDR1 is MGHDK, CDR2 SYGVNS, per germline. This CDR3 has 15 residues. The CDR3 sequence is CASSEGTLRANVLTF. Written as DNA, the CDR3 is TGTGCCAGCAGTGAGGGGACCCTGCGAGCCAACGTCCTGACTTTC.

V gene TRBV9 combines with J gene TRBJ2-1; tentative D call: TRBD2 (5 bases). Germline V CDR1 and CDR2: SGDLS, YYNGEE. The CDR3 is made up of 13 amino acids. V was shortened by 0 bases and J by 7 bases, with 8 bases between the two germline ends. CDR3 coding DNA: TGTGCCAGCAGCGTAGCCGGGGTGAATGAGCAGTTCTTC. Translating it yields CASSVAGVNEQFF.

This chain connects TRBV10-3 to TRBJ2-7; D possibly corresponds to TRBD2 (5 bases). This CDR3 is built from 17 residues. Looked up from germline, CDR1 is ENHRY and CDR2 is SYGVKD. Trimming shortened V by 2 bases and J by 1 base, and 18 bases separated the two germline ends. Written as DNA, the CDR3 is TGTGCCATCAGTGAGCCCTTGTTAGAGGGCGAGTCCTACGAGCAGTACTTC. Amino acid sequence: CAISEPLLEGESYEQYF.

The chain has TRBV4-2 and TRBJ2-2; D not certain. The V gene lost 0 bases and the J gene lost 0 bases, with 11 bases spanning the gap. CDR3 length: 17 residues. Germline CDR1 LGHNA, CDR2 YNFKEQ. This CDR3 is CASSQDPMSANTGELFF. Written as DNA, the CDR3 is TGTGCCAGCAGCCAAGATCCTATGTCCGCGAACACCGGGGAGCTGTTTTTT.

This clonotype was detected only a few times. This chain connects TRBV25-1 to TRBJ2-1; D is perhaps TRBD2 (6 bases). Germline CDR1 is MGHDK and CDR2 is SYGVNS. With 3 bases removed from V and 4 bases from J, the gap between germline ends came to 13 bases. The CDR3 sequence is 15 residues long. The CDR3 loop is CASSDGGMRYNEQFF. CDR3 sequence (DNA): TGTGCCAGCAGTGACGGGGGAATGAGGTACAATGAGCAGTTCTTC.

The chain is built from TRBV7-2 and TRBJ2-7; D might be TRBD2 (6 bases). Trimming took 4 bases from V and 10 from J, leaving 23 bases between them. Looked up from germline, CDR1 is SGHTA and CDR2 is FQGNSA. The CDR3 consists of 15 residues. CDR3 sequence reads: CASSSRLVGVSAQYF. Here the CDR3 DNA reads TGTGCCAGCAGCTCCCGACTAGTGGGGGTTTCGGCCCAGTACTTC.

CDR3: CASSSWTVNQPQHF. The CDR3 bases are TGTGCCAGCAGTAGCTGGACGGTCAATCAGCCCCAGCATTTT. The rearrangement links TRBV2 to TRBJ1-5; D gene ambiguous. The CDR3 sequence is 14 residues long. The V end was cut by 5 bases, the J end by 3 bases, with 11 bases between. Germline V gives CDR1 SNHLY, CDR2 FYNNEI. Variable domain in full (rest from reference TRBV2 and TRBJ1-5): EPEVTQTPSHQVTQMGQEVILRCVPISNHLYFYWYRQILGQKVEFLVSFYNNEISEKSEIFDDQFSVERPDGSNFTLKIRSTKLEDSAMYFCASSSWTVNQPQHFGDGTRLSIL.

V is TRBV18 and J is TRBJ2-7; D is possibly TRBD2 (6 bases). Trimming removed 1 base at V and 0 bases at J, with 13 bases between. Germline V lookup: CDR1 KGHSH, CDR2 LQKENI. There are 16 residues in the CDR3. As DNA, the CDR3 is TGTGCCAGCTCACCACGGGGACGGGGGTACTCCTACGAGCAGTACTTC. Translation gives CASSPRGRGYSYEQYF.

The chain employs TRBV20-1 and TRBJ1-1; 8 bases line up with TRBD1. Germline V gene sequence: CDR1 DFQATT, CDR2 SNEGSKA (reference sequence). The V segment lost 3 bases and the J segment 4 bases; nucleotides outside the gene matches: 13. CDR3 size: 16 residues. CDR3 protein: CSARGPQGVVPTEAFF. The CDR3 bases are TGCAGTGCTAGGGGTCCACAGGGGGTGGTTCCCACTGAAGCTTTCTTT.

This clonotype showed up just a few times. The DNA of the CDR3 is TGTGCCAGCAGCTTAGAGGGGGCCATAACTGAAGCTTTCTTT. Translating gives CASSLEGAITEAFF. The genes are TRBV7-9 and TRBJ1-1; 7 bases line up with TRBD1. The V gene end was trimmed by 1 base and the J gene end by 5 bases; junction bases not matched to a gene: 4. There are 14 residues in the CDR3. Germline V CDR1 and CDR2: SEHNR, FQNEAQ (reference sequence).

This clonotype has only a few counts. The chain joins TRBV13 to TRBJ2-5; no clear D. The CDR3 runs to 15 residues. CDR1 is PRHDT and CDR2 is FYEKMQ in the germline V gene (reference sequence). Trimming stripped 0 bases from V and 1 base from J, with 9 bases between. The CDR3 sequence is CASSLGGNIQETQYF. Written as DNA, the CDR3 is TGTGCCAGCAGCTTAGGGGGGAATATCCAAGAGACCCAGTACTTC.

The V call is TRBV15, the J call TRBJ1-4, with TRBD1 as a possible D gene (5 bases). The length of the CDR3 is 17 residues. Germline V CDR1 and CDR2: LNHNV, YYDKDF (reference sequence). The germline V and J ends were trimmed by 9 bases and 10 bases, with 30 bases remaining between them. CDR3 sequence reads: CATSSTGGELTDGKLFF. The DNA of the CDR3 is TGTGCCACAAGCTCGACCGGGGGAGAACTCACGGATGGAAAACTGTTTTTT.

In regard to this clonotype: The conserved closing phenylalanine or tryptophan is absent in this CDR3, likely reflecting a read error. CDR3 loop: CASNRGESYNEQFS. In DNA, the CDR3 is TGTGCCAGCAATCGGGGGGAGTCCTACAATGAGCAGTTCTCC. The V and J genes are TRBV6-5 and TRBJ2-1, with TRBD2 identical over 7 bases. Germline V lookup: CDR1 MNHEY, CDR2 SVGAGI. This CDR3 region has 14 residues. Germline trimming cut 7 bases from V and 1 base from J; bases unmatched to any gene: 4.

CDR3 DNA: TGCAGCGTAGGCAGGGACGGGAACACTGAAGCTTTCTTT. Translating gives CSVGRDGNTEAFF. The rearrangement links TRBV29-1 to TRBJ1-1, with D maybe TRBD1 (5 bases). CDR3 size: 13 residues. Trimming took 6 bases from V and 1 from J, leaving 12 bases between them. CDR1 is SQVTM and CDR2 is ANQGSEA in the germline V gene. Supplemented by reference TRBV29-1 and TRBJ1-1, the full variable domain reads SAVISQKPSRDICQRGTSLTIQCQVDSQVTMMFWYRQQPGQSLTLIATANQGSEATYESGFVIDKFPISRPNLTFSTLTVSNMSPEDSSIYLCSVGRDGNTEAFFGQGTRLTVV.

This clonotype has only one observation. The rearrangement links TRBV12-3 or TRBV12-4 to TRBJ2-2; 9 bases are a match to TRBD1. After removal of 6 bases from V and 6 bases from J, the junction contained 5 bases not matched to a gene. This CDR3 region has 14 residues. The CDR3 reads CASRGQGGAGELFF. As DNA, the CDR3 is TGTGCCAGCAGGGGACAGGGTGGGGCCGGGGAGCTGTTTTTT.

The V and J genes are TRBV10-3 and TRBJ1-5, with D possibly being TRBD1 (5 bases). CDR1 and CDR2 (germline): ENHRY, SYGVKD. The CDR3 spans 14 residues. Trimming removed 6 bases from V and 5 bases from J, with 14 bases in between. CDR3 amino acids: CAISPTGMDQPQHF. The CDR3 DNA follows: TGTGCCATCAGCCCCACAGGTATGGATCAGCCCCAGCATTTT.

The chain has TRBV7-9 and TRBJ2-4; no definite D call. Germline CDR1 SEHNR, CDR2 FQNEAQ (reference sequence). V was cut by 8 bases and J by 4 bases, with 18 bases left in between. The CDR3 has 15 residues. The CDR3 DNA reads as TGTGCCAGCCATCGACATGATGAACAGAAAAACATTCAGTACTTC. Protein product: CASHRHDEQKNIQYF.

The genes are TRBV7-2 and TRBJ1-2; D is uncertain. Germline CDR1 is SGHTA and CDR2 is FQGNSA. This CDR3 has 16 residues. Trimming stripped 2 bases from V and 2 bases from J, with 15 bases between. In DNA, the CDR3 is TGTGCCAGCAGCTTAAGGTATGCCAGGATCAACTATGGCTACACCTTC. It is translated as CASSLRYARINYGYTF.

The chain is built from TRBV7-2 and TRBJ2-1, with TRBD2 as a possible D gene (5 bases). Trimming left V 1 base short and J 15 bases short, with 19 bases between. This CDR3 comprises 14 residues. CDR1 and CDR2 (germline): SGHTA, FQGNSA. CDR3 sequence reads: CASSLGARSEVRFF. Here the CDR3 DNA reads TGTGCCAGCAGCTTAGGGGCACGGTCGGAGGTGCGGTTCTTC. The full variable domain, completed using reference TRBV7-2 and TRBJ2-1, is GAGVSQSPSNKVTEKGKDVELRCDPISGHTALYWYRQSLGQGLEFLIYFQGNSAPDKSGLPSDRFSAERTGGSVSTLTIQRTQQEDSAVYLCASSLGARSEVRFFGPGTRLTVL.

This clonotype was seen just once. This could be a read error, since a much larger clone is one nucleotide away. The chain carries TRBV20-1 and TRBJ1-2, with D perhaps matching TRBD1 (5 bases). The germline CDR1 and CDR2 sequences are DFQATT and SNEGSKA (reference sequence). This CDR3 contains 13 residues. Trimming cost V 3 bases and J 5 bases, with 13 bases left between them. DNA for the CDR3: TGCAGTGCTAGTTTTGGGGCGGCTTATGGCTACACCTTC. Protein: CSASFGAAYGYTF.

The chain carries TRBV10-3 and TRBJ1-1, with D maybe TRBD1 (5 bases). Germline CDR1 reads ENHRY; CDR2 reads SYGVKD. The CDR3 is 15 residues long. V was pared by 3 bases and J by 8 bases, with 19 bases between. The CDR3 nucleotides are TGTGCCATCAGTGACCGTCCAACAGGTACCGACGAAGCTTTCTTT. Translated, it gives CAISDRPTGTDEAFF.